This T cell receptor beta chain was retrieved from a study of T cell repertoires in cytomegalovirus infection. Study-wide points: Dominant in the ex vivo response were TCR beta clonotypes restricted by HLA-C and specific for CMV. Identification of carriers of CMV plus the relevant HLA was achieved through cumulative public TCR beta family frequency.

Germline CDR1 MDHEN, CDR2 SYDVKM. Losses at the gene ends were 4 bases for V and 5 bases for J; bases not matched to a gene: 6. CDR3 size: 14 residues. This clonotype was found a few times. Antigen unknown. TCRdb reprocessed the reads via MiXCR and lists one record per CDR3 protein. This table holds 130,000 or so distinct CDR3 sequences, 5% to 6.5% found once. The specimen sequenced was PBMCs. The receptor comes from a human donor in good health (CMV status not recorded). Some clones in this sample may be carry-over from other donors' samples. The V and J genes are TRBV28 and TRBJ2-7, with 9 bases that match TRBD1. CDR3 residues: CASSSPRTGDEQYF. The CDR3 DNA follows: TGTGCCAGCAGTTCCCCTCGGACAGGGGACGAGCAGTACTTC.